Shown below are 17 T cell receptor beta chains from a single sample sequenced in a study of siplizumab effects on memory and regulatory T cells. The assay was immunoSEQ multiplex PCR, and TCRdb's table has in-frame clones only and misses some. The sample contains over 80,000 clones, about 87% of which appear only once. Source material: Tregs sorted from blood. The receptors originated from a human donor in good health.

The chain carries TRBV5-1 and TRBJ2-3; D is perhaps TRBD1 (5 bases). This CDR3 has 15 amino acids. The V and J ends lost 1 base and 2 bases respectively, with 11 bases between them. Germline CDR1 is SGHRS and CDR2 is YFSETQ. DNA for the CDR3: TGCGCCAGCAGCTTGAAAAGGGGAAACACAGATACGCAGTATTTT. Amino acids: CASSLKRGNTDTQYF.

The chain combines TRBV9 with TRBJ1-2, with D maybe TRBD1 (5 bases). V lost 0 bases to trimming and J lost 8 bases, with 17 bases between them. The CDR3 contains 15 residues. Germline loops: CDR1 SGDLS, CDR2 YYNGEE. CDR3: CASSVEAGRSGGYTF. Written as DNA, the CDR3 is TGTGCCAGCAGCGTAGAGGCAGGGCGTTCGGGAGGCTACACCTTC.

This sequence joins TRBV11-2 and TRBJ2-1, with TRBD2 matching over 11 bases. Germline CDR1 and CDR2: SGHAT and FQNNGV. J was trimmed by 6 bases and V by 3 bases; bases with no gene match: 1. The CDR3 is made up of 14 amino acids. Here the CDR3 reads CASSFTSGGNEQFF. CDR3 DNA sequence: TGTGCCAGCAGCTTCACTAGCGGGGGCAATGAGCAGTTCTTC.

J is TRBJ2-5 and V is TRBV5-1; 8 bases agree with TRBD1. The CDR3 consists of 16 residues. Germline assignment: CDR1 SGHRS and CDR2 YFSETQ. V lost 0 bases, J lost 4 bases, and 8 bases stayed unmatched. The CDR3 DNA reads as TGCGCCAGCAGCTTGGGACGGACAGGGATTAGAGAGACCCAGTACTTC. It is translated as CASSLGRTGIRETQYF.

The CDR3 sequence is CASISADRGYGYTF. The CDR3 DNA reads as TGTGCCAGCATTAGCGCGGACAGGGGCTATGGCTACACCTTC. The chain uses TRBV28 and TRBJ1-2, with 9 nucleotides matching TRBD1. The CDR3 totals 14 residues. Germline V gene data show CDR1 as MDHEN and CDR2 as SYDVKM. V trimming: 7 bases; J trimming: 4 bases; junction bases outside the gene matches: 7.

The chain has TRBV5-4 and TRBJ1-2; D remains unclear. The CDR3 is made up of 11 amino acids. In germline, CDR1 is SGHNT, CDR2 YYREEE (reference sequence). Trimming removed 7 bases at V and 8 bases at J, with 12 bases between. The CDR3 loop reads CASGERIGYTF. The CDR3 coding sequence is TGTGCCAGCGGAGAAAGGATCGGCTACACCTTC.

The chain couples TRBV27 to TRBJ1-6; D might be TRBD1 (6 bases). This CDR3 has 15 residues. V lost 7 bases and J lost 8, with 18 bases in between. The germline V gene has CDR1 MNHEY and CDR2 SMNVEV (reference sequence). CDR3 sequence reads: CASTFDRTHDSPLHF. The DNA of the CDR3 is TGTGCCAGCACCTTCGACAGGACCCACGATTCACCCCTCCACTTT.

The gene calls are TRBV7-6 and TRBJ1-5; D may be TRBD1 (5 bases). Per the germline V gene, CDR1 is SGHVS and CDR2 is FNYEAQ. CDR3 length: 13 amino acids. Deletions cut 6 bases from V and 0 bases from J, with 6 bases between. The chain's CDR3 is CASSQGSNQPQHF. DNA of the CDR3: TGTGCCAGCAGTCAGGGTAGCAATCAGCCCCAGCATTTT.

V and J are TRBV27 and TRBJ2-3; the D gene could be TRBD1 or TRBD2 (5 bases each). The germline gives CDR1 MNHEY, CDR2 SMNVEV (reference sequence). The CDR3 runs to 14 residues. Trimming stripped 10 bases from V and 1 base from J, with 15 bases between. This chain's CDR3 is CATSRGWGTDTQYF. CDR3 nucleotides: TGTGCCACCTCTCGGGGCTGGGGCACAGATACGCAGTATTTT.

This chain uses TRBV30 with TRBJ1-3; D gene uncertain. Trimming shortened V by 3 bases and J by 2 bases, and 17 bases separated the two germline ends. From germline, CDR1 is GTSNPN and CDR2 SVGIG (reference sequence). This CDR3 is built from 16 residues. The CDR3, as DNA: TGTGCCTGGAGATTCTTAAGGGCTCAAACTGGAAACACCATATATTTT. Its translation: CAWRFLRAQTGNTIYF. The full variable domain, its missing parts supplied by reference TRBV30 and TRBJ1-3, is SQTIHQWPATLVQPVGSPLSLECTVEGTSNPNLYWYRQAAGRGLQLLFYSVGIGQISSEVPQNLSASRPQDRQFILSSKKLLLSDSGFYLCAWRFLRAQTGNTIYFGEGSWLTVV.

In its sample, this clone was seen once. This chain links TRBV5-6 with TRBJ1-1; the D is unclear. Germline V gene data show CDR1 as SGHDT and CDR2 as YYEEEE. Between the trimmed V and J ends, which lost 2 bases and 4 bases, there was a span of 9 bases. The length of the CDR3 is 13 residues. CDR3 loop: CASSFPGFTEAFF. CDR3 coding DNA: TGTGCCAGCAGCTTTCCAGGATTCACTGAAGCTTTCTTT.

The genes are TRBV27 and TRBJ1-6; perhaps TRBD1 as D (5 bases). The CDR3 is 15 residues long. The V and J ends lost 8 bases and 6 bases respectively, with 17 bases between them. Per germline, CDR1 MNHEY and CDR2 SMNVEV (reference sequence). The CDR3 DNA is TGTGCCAGCGCATTATCCGGGACGGCTAATTCACCCCTCCACTTT. Translating gives CASALSGTANSPLHF.

The chain recombines TRBV7-7 with TRBJ2-1; 8 bases agree with TRBD2. Germline loops: CDR1 SSHAT, CDR2 FNYEAQ (reference sequence). Trimming cost V 5 bases and J 7 bases; bases outside gene matches: 4. This CDR3 spans 13 amino acids. In DNA form, the CDR3 reads TGTGCCAGCAGCCTTCGGGGGGGGAATGAGCAGTTCTTC. Protein product: CASSLRGGNEQFF.

The chain carries TRBV7-2 and TRBJ2-5; maybe TRBD1 (6 bases). The J call may be in error: the DNA end matches TRBJ2-7 better. This CDR3 is 13 amino acids long. The germline V gene has CDR1 SGHTA and CDR2 FQGNSA. The CDR3 reads CASSLQGRYEQYF. In nucleotides, the CDR3 is TGTGCCAGCAGCTTACAGGGGCGATACGAGCAGTACTTC.

The chain joins TRBV7-8 to TRBJ1-1; the D is unclear. V lost 4 bases to trimming and J lost 0 bases, with 12 bases between them. CDR3 length: 15 residues. Per germline, CDR1 SGHVS and CDR2 FQNEAQ. DNA of the CDR3: TGTGCCAGCAGCTCTATCAGTGGGGTGAACACTGAAGCTTTCTTT. It translates to CASSSISGVNTEAFF.

This clone was seen just once. The chain employs TRBV7-3 and TRBJ2-3, with 12 nucleotides matching TRBD2. Germline loops: CDR1 SGHTA, CDR2 FQGTGA. This CDR3 has 16 residues. The J segment lost 5 bases and the V segment lost 4 bases, leaving 7 bases of the junction unmatched. This CDR3 is CASSYSSGGALDTQYF. CDR3 DNA sequence: TGTGCCAGCAGCTACTCTAGCGGGGGGGCTTTAGATACGCAGTATTTT.

J is TRBJ2-7 and V is TRBV23-1, with TRBD2 as a possible D gene (6 bases). TRBV23-1 qualifies as an ORF whose function is uncertain. The CDR3 loop spans 16 amino acids. V was pared by 0 bases and J by 7 bases, with 19 bases between. CDR3: CASSQSAGTRVGEQYF. Written as DNA, the CDR3 is TGCGCCAGCAGTCAATCCGCGGGGACCAGGGTGGGGGAGCAGTACTTC.